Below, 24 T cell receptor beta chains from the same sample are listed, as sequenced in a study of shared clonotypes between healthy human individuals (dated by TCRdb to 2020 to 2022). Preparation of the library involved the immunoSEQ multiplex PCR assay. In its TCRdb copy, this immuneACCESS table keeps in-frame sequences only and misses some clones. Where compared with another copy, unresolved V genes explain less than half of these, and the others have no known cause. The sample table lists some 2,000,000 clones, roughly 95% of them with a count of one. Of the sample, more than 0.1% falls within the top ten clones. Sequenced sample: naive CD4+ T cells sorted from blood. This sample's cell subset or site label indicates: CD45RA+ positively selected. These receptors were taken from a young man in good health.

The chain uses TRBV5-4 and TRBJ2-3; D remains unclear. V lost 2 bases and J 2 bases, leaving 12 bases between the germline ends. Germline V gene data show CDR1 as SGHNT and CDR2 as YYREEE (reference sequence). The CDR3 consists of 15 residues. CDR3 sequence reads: CASSLIQLDTDTQYF. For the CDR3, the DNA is TGTGCCAGCAGCTTAATCCAGCTGGACACAGATACGCAGTATTTT.

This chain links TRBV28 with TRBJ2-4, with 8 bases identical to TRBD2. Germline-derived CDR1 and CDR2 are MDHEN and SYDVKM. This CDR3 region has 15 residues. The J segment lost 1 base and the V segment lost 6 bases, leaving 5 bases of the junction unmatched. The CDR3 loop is CASSPGGPAKNIQYF. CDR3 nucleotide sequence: TGTGCCAGCAGCCCGGGGGGGCCGGCCAAAAACATTCAGTACTTC.

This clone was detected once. The CDR3 region has the DNA TGTGCCAGCAGCTTACGGCGCAATCAGCCCCAGCATTTT. Its translation: CASSLRRNQPQHF. This chain joins TRBV7-2 and TRBJ1-5; no clear D gene. The germline CDR1 and CDR2 sequences are SGHTA and FQGNSA. The CDR3 runs to 13 residues. Trimming took 2 bases from V and 2 from J, leaving 4 bases between them.

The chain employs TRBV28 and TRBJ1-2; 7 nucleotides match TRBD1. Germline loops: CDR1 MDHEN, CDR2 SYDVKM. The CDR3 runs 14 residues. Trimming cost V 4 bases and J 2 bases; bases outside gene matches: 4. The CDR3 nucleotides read TGTGCCAGCAGTTCGGGACAGAGGAACTATGGCTACACCTTC. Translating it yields CASSSGQRNYGYTF.

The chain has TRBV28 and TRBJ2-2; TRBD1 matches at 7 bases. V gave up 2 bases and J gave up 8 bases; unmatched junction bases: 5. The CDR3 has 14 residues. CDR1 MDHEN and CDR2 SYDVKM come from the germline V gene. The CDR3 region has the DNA TGTGCCAGCAGTTTAACAGGGGTGATTGGGGAGCTGTTTTTT. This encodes CASSLTGVIGELFF.

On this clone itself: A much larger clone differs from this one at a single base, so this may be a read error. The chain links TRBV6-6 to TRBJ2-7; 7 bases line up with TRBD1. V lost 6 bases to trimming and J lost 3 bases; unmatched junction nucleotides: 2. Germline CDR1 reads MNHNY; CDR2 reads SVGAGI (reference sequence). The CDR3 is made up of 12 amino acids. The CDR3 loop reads CASRGDSYEQYF. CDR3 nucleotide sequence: TGTGCCAGCAGGGGGGACAGCTACGAGCAGTACTTC.

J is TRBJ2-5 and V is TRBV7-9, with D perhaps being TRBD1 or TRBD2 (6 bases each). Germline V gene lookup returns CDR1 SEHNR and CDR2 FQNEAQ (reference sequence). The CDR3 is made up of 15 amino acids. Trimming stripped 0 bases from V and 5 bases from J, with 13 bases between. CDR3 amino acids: CASSLAGGRLETQYF. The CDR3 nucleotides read TGTGCCAGCAGCTTAGCCGGGGGCCGGCTGGAGACCCAGTACTTC. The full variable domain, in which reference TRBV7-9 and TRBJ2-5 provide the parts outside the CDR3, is DTGVSQNPRHKITKRGQNVTFRCDPISEHNRLYWYRQTLGQGPEFLTYFQNEAQLEKSRLLSDRFSAERPKGSFSTLEIQRTEQGDSAMYLCASSLAGGRLETQYFGPGTRLLVL.

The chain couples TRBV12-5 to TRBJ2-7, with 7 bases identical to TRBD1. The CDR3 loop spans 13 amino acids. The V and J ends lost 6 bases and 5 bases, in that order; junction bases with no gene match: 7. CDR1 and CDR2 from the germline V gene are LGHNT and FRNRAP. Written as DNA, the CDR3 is TGTGCTAGTGGGGGACAGCTTGCCGACGAGCAGTACTTC. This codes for CASGGQLADEQYF.

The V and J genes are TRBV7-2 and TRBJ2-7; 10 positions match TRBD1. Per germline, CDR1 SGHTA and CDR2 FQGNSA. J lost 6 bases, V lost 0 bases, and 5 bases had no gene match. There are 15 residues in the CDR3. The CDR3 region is CASSLAGDRGREQYF. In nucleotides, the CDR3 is TGTGCCAGCAGCTTAGCGGGCGACAGGGGGCGCGAGCAGTACTTC.

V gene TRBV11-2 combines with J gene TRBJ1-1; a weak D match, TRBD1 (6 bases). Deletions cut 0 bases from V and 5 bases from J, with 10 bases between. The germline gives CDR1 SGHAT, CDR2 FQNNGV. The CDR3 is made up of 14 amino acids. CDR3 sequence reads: CASSLEGGRTEAFF. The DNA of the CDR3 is TGTGCCAGCAGCTTAGAAGGGGGACGAACTGAAGCTTTCTTT.

In DNA form, the CDR3 reads TGTGCCATCCGTTCTCGGGAGCCCTCCTACAATGAGCAGTTCTTC. This codes for CAIRSREPSYNEQFF. The chain has TRBV10-3 and TRBJ2-1; the D gene is possibly TRBD2 (6 bases). Trimming removed 8 bases from V and 0 bases from J, with 14 bases in between. The CDR3 loop spans 15 amino acids. Germline loops: CDR1 ENHRY, CDR2 SYGVKD.

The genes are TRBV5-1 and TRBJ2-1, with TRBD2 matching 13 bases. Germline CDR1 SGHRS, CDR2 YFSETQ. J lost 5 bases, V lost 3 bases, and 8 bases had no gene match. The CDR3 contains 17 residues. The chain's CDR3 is CASSWGTSGKGNNEQFF. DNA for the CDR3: TGCGCCAGCAGCTGGGGGACTAGCGGGAAAGGAAACAATGAGCAGTTCTTC.

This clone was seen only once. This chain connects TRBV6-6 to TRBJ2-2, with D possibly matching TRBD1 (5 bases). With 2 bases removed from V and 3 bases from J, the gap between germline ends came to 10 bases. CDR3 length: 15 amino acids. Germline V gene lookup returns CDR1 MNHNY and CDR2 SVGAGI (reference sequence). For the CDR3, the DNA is TGTGCCAGCAGTTACCACAGGAAGGACACCGGGGAGCTGTTTTTT. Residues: CASSYHRKDTGELFF.

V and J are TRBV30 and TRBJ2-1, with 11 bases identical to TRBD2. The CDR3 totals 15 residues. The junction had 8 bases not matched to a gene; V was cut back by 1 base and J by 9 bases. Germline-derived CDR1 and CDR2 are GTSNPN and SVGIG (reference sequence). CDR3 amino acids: CAWSETSGTSGEQFF. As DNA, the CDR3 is TGTGCCTGGAGTGAGACTAGCGGGACTTCAGGTGAGCAGTTCTTC. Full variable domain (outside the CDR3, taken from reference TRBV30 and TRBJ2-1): SQTIHQWPATLVQPVGSPLSLECTVEGTSNPNLYWYRQAAGRGLQLLFYSVGIGQISSEVPQNLSASRPQDRQFILSSKKLLLSDSGFYLCAWSETSGTSGEQFFGPGTRLTVL.

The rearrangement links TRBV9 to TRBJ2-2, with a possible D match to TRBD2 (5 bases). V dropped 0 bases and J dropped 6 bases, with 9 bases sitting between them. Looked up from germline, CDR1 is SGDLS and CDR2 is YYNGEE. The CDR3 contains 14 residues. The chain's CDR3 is CASSVGLAAGELFF. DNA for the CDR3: TGTGCCAGCAGCGTAGGGCTAGCCGCCGGGGAGCTGTTTTTT.

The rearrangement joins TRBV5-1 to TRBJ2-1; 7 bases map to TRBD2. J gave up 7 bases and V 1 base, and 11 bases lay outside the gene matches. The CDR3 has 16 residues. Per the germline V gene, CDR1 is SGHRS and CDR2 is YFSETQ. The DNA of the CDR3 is TGCGCCAGCAGCTTGTTGTGGGAGGGTTCGTTGAATGAGCAGTTCTTC. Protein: CASSLLWEGSLNEQFF.

The CDR3 reads CASSAQGTGNTIYF. The CDR3 region has the DNA TGTGCCAGCAGTGCCCAGGGTACTGGAAACACCATATATTTT. The rearrangement links TRBV28 to TRBJ1-3; maybe TRBD1 (5 bases). The CDR3 runs to 14 residues. The germline gives CDR1 MDHEN, CDR2 SYDVKM. V lost 5 bases and J 2 bases, leaving 10 bases between the germline ends. The complete variable domain, with remaining parts taken from reference TRBV28 and TRBJ1-3, reads DVKVTQSSRYLVKRTGEKVFLECVQDMDHENMFWYRQDPGLGLRLIYFSYDVKMKEKGDIPEGYSVSREKKERFSLILESASTNQTSMYLCASSAQGTGNTIYFGEGSWLTVV.

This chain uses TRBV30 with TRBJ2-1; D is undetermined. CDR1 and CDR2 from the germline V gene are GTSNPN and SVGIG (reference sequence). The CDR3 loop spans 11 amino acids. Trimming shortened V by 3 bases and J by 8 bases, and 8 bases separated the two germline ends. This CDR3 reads CAWRGSDEQFF. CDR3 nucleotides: TGTGCCTGGAGGGGTTCGGATGAGCAGTTCTTC.

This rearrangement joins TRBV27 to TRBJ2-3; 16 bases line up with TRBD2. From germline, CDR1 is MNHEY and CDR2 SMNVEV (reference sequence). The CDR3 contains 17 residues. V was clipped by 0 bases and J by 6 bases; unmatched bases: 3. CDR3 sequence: CASSLSPGLAGGDTQYF. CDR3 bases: TGTGCCAGCAGTTTATCCCCGGGACTAGCGGGAGGGGATACGCAGTATTTT.

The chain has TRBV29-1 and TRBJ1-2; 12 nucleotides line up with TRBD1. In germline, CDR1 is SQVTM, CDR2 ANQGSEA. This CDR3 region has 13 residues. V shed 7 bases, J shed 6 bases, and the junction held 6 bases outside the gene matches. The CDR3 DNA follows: TGCAGCGGGTGGGACAGGGGGCGAAATGGCTACACCTTC. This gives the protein CSGWDRGRNGYTF.

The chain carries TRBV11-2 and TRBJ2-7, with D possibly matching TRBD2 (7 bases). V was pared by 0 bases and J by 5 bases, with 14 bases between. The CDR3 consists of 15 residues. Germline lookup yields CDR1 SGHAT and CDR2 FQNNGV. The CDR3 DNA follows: TGTGCCAGCAGCTTAGAGGCGGGGGCTATCCACGAGCAGTACTTC. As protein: CASSLEAGAIHEQYF.

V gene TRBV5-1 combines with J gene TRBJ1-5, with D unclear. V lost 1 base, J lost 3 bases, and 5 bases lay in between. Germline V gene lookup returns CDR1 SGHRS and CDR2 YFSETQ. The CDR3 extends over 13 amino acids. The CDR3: CASSLMVNQPQHF. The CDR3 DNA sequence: TGCGCCAGCAGCTTGATGGTCAATCAGCCCCAGCATTTT.

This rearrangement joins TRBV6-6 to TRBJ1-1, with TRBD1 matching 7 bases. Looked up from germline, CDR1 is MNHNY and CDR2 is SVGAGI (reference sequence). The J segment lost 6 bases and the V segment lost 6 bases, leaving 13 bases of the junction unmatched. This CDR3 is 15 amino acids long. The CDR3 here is CASSRGGRGEPEAFF. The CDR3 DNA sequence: TGTGCCAGCAGCCGAGGAGGCAGGGGGGAGCCTGAAGCTTTCTTT.

The CDR3 DNA reads TGTGCCAGCAGCTTAGAGCTTAGACTAGCGGGAGGGGGTTCCTACAATGAGCAGTTCTTC. Translation: CASSLELRLAGGGSYNEQFF. The chain uses TRBV11-2 and TRBJ2-1; TRBD2 matches at 14 bases. Germline CDR1 and CDR2: SGHAT and FQNNGV. The trim removed 0 bases at V and 1 base at J, leaving 8 bases unmatched. The length of the CDR3 is 20 residues. Based on the CDR3 plus reference TRBV11-2 and TRBJ2-1, the full variable domain is EAGVAQSPRYKIIEKRQSVAFWCNPISGHATLYWYQQILGQGPKLLIQFQNNGVVDDSQLPKDRFSAERLKGVDSTLKIQPAKLEDSAVYLCASSLELRLAGGGSYNEQFFGPGTRLTVL.